This TCR beta chain was recorded in a study of blood T cell repertoires in COVID-19. Study-wide context: PBMCs, B-cell-depleted T cells, or T cells were the source of the cDNA or gDNA that made up the material.

The CDR3 has 11 amino acids. Trimming left V 7 bases short and J 4 bases short, with 7 bases between. Germline-derived CDR1 and CDR2 are MDHEN and SYDVKM. Original data processing: Reference gene primer amplification in the assay estimated nucleated cell counts. Method: immunoSEQ multiplex PCR; TCRdb's copy keeps in-frame clones and lacks some. Clone size and V and J calls were adopted from that table, with D and trimming inferred from the DNA. The sample records about 200,000 clones, about 85% being singletons. Participants spanned ages about 18 to 95 years and resided in roughly 22 US areas. Cohorts were based on clinical histories the participants reported.

This TCR derives from a middle-aged man who had recovered from COVID-19. The material sequenced was PBMCs or T cells enriched from blood (not recorded which). This sequence joins TRBV28 and TRBJ1-1; no clear D. The CDR3 spells CASMRFTEAFF. The DNA for the CDR3 is TGTGCCAGCATGAGATTCACTGAAGCTTTCTTT.